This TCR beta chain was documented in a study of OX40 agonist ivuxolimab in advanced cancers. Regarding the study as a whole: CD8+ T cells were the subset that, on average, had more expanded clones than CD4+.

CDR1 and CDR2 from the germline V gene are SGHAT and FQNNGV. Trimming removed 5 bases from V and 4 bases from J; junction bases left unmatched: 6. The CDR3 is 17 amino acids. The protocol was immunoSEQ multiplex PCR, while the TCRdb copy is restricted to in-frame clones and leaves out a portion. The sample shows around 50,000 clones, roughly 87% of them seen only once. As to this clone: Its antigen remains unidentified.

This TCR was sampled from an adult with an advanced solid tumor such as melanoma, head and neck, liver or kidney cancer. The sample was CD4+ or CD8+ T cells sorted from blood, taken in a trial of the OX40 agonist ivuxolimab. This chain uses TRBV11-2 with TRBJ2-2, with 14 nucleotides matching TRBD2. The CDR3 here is CASSASGTSGSTGELFF. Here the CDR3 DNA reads TGTGCCAGCAGCGCCTCCGGGACTAGCGGGAGCACCGGGGAGCTGTTTTTT.